This paragraph covers one TCR beta chain sequence. The sequenced template was cDNA made from the entire isolated RNA. Method: immunoSEQ multiplex PCR; TCRdb's copy keeps in-frame clones and lacks some. The sample contains some 900,000 clones, roughly 16% of which appear only once. The sample is drawn from a study of beta chain features in type 1 diabetes. Study as a whole: Healthy donors and patients had similar age, gender and cell yields.

In germline, CDR1 is MNHNS, CDR2 SASEGT. J lost 6 bases, V lost 6 bases, and 10 bases had no gene match. The CDR3 length is 15 residues. The TCR comes from a young woman in good health. Sequenced input: naive CD4+ T cells from blood. V gene TRBV6-1 combines with J gene TRBJ1-5, with 8 bases that match TRBD1. CDR3 nucleotides: TGTGCCAGCAGCCGCTCCGGGACAGGTACTCAGCCCCAGCATTTT. The encoded protein is CASSRSGTGTQPQHF.